This T cell receptor (beta chain) was sequenced during a study of T cell responses to AZD1222 COVID-19 vaccine. Overall study results and limits: When two AZD1222 doses had been given, Spike-specific TCR breadth and depth rose.

The V gene end was trimmed by 5 bases and the J gene end by 1 base; junction bases not matched to a gene: 5. This CDR3 is 14 amino acids long. Germline V gene lookup returns CDR1 SGHTA and CDR2 FQGTGA. This clone has just a few counts. Its antigen is still unknown. Libraries were prepared by immunoSEQ multiplex PCR; TCRdb keeps only in-frame clonotypes and omits some of them. The repertoire holds 57,000 or so clones, with approximately 85% as singletons. The clonotype comes from an adult who received the AZD1222 COVID-19 vaccine. This specimen was peripheral blood, taken 28 days after the second AZD1222 dose. This chain links TRBV7-3 with TRBJ2-7, with TRBD1 matching 7 bases. The CDR3 region has the DNA TGTGCCAGCAGCCCGAGACAGGGTTCCTACGAGCAGTACTTC. The encoded protein is CASSPRQGSYEQYF.